This T cell receptor (beta chain) was identified during a study of blood T cell repertoires in COVID-19 (dated by TCRdb to the early 2020s). Regarding the research as a whole: Samples covering the acute and convalescent phases of COVID-19 were provided by collaborators in the United States, Italy and Spain. The prospective study material was composed of cDNA or gDNA derived from T cells, B-cell-depleted T cells, or PBMCs. The dataset comprised deeply sampled blood TCRbeta repertoires from subjects exposed to, actively infected with, or recovered from COVID-19. The repertoires were released in a freely available public database intended as a resource for research on the immune response to SARS-CoV-2. Samples were obtained from the ongoing ImmuneRACE study (first 160 participants) and from approximately 1,200 subjects provided by 6 global collaborators. Sample metadata almost always included a de-identified subject ID, COVID-19 status, age in years and sex. Where available, HLA class I and class II types were obtained from metadata supplied by the sample provider rather than from assay-based typing.

TCRbeta CDR3 regions were amplified from genomic DNA using the immunoSEQ Assay, a bias-controlled multiplex PCR. On the study's bioinformatics: Within the assay, amplification of reference gene primers was used to estimate how many nucleated cells each sample contained. To quantify the absolute abundance of each unique TCRbeta CDR3 rearrangement, sequence reads were collapsed and filtered. For each sample, productive Simpson clonality was calculated as the square root of Simpson's diversity index over productive rearrangements. Sourced from immuneACCESS, this table was stored by TCRdb with only in-frame sequences that have V and J called. A share of the clones is absent; for the studies checked, an unresolved V gene accounts for under half, and the remainder has no known explanation. V and J calls and clone size are given by that table; D and trimming were obtained from the DNA. Recorded for this sample are more than 400,000 clones; 87% of them occurred a single time. Under 0.75% of the sample is held by the ten biggest clonotypes.

The germline V gene sets CDR1 to SGHRS and CDR2 to YFSETQ. Reading from cysteine to phenylalanine, the CDR3 counts 13 amino acids. Only the CDR3 DNA is retained, 39 bases long and in frame from the first base. V is pared back by 3 bases and J by 2 bases, with 8 bases lying between the germline termini. General findings and caveats noted by the study authors: The amount of clinical and demographic metadata varied by source and participant and was provided uncurated.

This clone came up once. Its binding antigen is unknown. The sample holds no much larger clone one base away, and base qualities are not on file. This sample includes further DNA sequences coding for the same CDR3. Enrolling through a virtual design, the prospective study's participants ranged in age from roughly 18 to 95 years and lived across roughly 24 United States geographic areas. In the prospective study, participants were assigned to cohorts based on the clinical history participants reported in a screening survey and a study questionnaire. Recovered participants in ImmuneRACE Cohort 3 were defined as having two consecutive negative NP/OP PCR tests, clearance from a healthcare professional, or resolution of symptoms. In the prospective study, whole blood, serum and a nasopharyngeal or oropharyngeal swab were collected from each participant by mobile phlebotomists. Additional blood draws and questionnaires over an approximately 2-month period could optionally be provided by prospective study participants. Before DNA extraction, prospective study blood samples were shipped either frozen or at room temperature.

The source of this sequence is a woman in her late teens or twenties who had recovered from COVID-19. The sequencing input was PBMCs or T cells enriched from blood (not recorded which). Rearrangement joined TRBV5-1 to TRBJ1-1; the D segment could be TRBD1, given 6 matching bases. DNA sequence: TGCGCCAGCAGCTCACAGGGTAACACTGAAGCTTTCTTT. Its product reads: CASSSQGNTEAFF.